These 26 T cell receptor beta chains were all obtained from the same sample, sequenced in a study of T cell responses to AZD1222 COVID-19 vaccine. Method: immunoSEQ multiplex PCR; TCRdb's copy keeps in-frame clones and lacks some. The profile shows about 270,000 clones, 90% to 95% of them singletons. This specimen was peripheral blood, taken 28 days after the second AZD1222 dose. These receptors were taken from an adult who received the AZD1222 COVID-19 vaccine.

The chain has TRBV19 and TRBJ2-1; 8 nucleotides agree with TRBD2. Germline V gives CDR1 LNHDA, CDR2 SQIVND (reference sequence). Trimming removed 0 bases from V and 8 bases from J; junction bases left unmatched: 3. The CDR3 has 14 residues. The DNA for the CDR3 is TGTGCCAGTAGTATAGAACTAGCGGTCGATGAGCAGTTCTTC. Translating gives CASSIELAVDEQFF.

The CDR3 sequence: CASSSAGAKDTQYF. CDR3 DNA sequence: TGCGCCAGCAGCTCAGCGGGGGCAAAAGATACGCAGTATTTT. The chain joins TRBV5-1 to TRBJ2-3; TRBD2 matches 8 bases. The V segment lost 3 bases and the J segment 5 bases; nucleotides outside the gene matches: 5. The CDR3 extends over 14 amino acids. The germline V gene encodes CDR1 SGHRS and CDR2 YFSETQ.

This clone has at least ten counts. The CDR3 region is CATGGGANVLTF. The CDR3 nucleotides are TGTGCCACGGGCGGCGGGGCCAACGTCCTGACTTTC. J is TRBJ2-6 and V is TRBV3-1 (or the pseudogene TRBV3-2); D remains ambiguous. Germline CDR1 is LGHDT and CDR2 is YNNKEL (reference sequence). Deletions cut 10 bases from V and 4 bases from J, with 8 bases between. The CDR3 totals 12 residues.

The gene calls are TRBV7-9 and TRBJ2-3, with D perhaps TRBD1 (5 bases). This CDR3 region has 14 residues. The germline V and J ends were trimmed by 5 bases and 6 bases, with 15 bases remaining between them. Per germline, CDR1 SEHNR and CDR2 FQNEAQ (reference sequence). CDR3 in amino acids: CASSLRAGSDTQYF. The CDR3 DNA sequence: TGTGCCAGCAGCCTAAGAGCAGGGTCGGATACGCAGTATTTT.

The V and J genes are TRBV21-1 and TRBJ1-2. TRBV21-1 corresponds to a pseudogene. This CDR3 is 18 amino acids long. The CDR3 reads CASSLPGDGLERGYGYTF. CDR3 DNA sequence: TGTGCCAGCAGCCTCCCTGGGGACGGCCTGGAGCGGGGGTATGGCTACACCTTC.

CDR3 protein: CASSSLGTSGRTEQFF. The CDR3 DNA follows: TGTGCCAGCAGTTCACTCGGGACTAGCGGGAGGACTGAGCAGTTCTTC. The chain combines TRBV7-9 with TRBJ2-1, with 15 bases aligning to TRBD2. J gave up 9 bases and V 6 bases, and 9 bases lay outside the gene matches. The CDR3 sequence is 16 residues long. Germline-derived CDR1 and CDR2 are SEHNR and FQNEAQ (reference sequence).

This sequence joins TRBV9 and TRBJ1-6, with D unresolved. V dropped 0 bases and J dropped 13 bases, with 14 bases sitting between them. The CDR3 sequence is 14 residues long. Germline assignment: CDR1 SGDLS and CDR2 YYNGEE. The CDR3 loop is CASSVAADPWPLHF. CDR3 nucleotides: TGTGCCAGCAGCGTAGCCGCGGACCCATGGCCCCTCCACTTT.

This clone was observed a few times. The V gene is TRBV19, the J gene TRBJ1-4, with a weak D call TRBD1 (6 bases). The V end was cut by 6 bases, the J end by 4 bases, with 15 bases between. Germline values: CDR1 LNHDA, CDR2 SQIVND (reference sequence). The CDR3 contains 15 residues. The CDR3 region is CASRGWTAINEKLFF. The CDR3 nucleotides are TGTGCCAGTAGGGGATGGACAGCAATTAATGAAAAACTGTTTTTT.

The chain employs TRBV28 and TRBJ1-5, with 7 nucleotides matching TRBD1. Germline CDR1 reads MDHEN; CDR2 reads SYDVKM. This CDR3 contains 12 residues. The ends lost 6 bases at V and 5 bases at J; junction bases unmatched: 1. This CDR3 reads CASSDRDQPQHF. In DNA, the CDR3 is TGTGCCAGCAGCGACAGGGATCAGCCCCAGCATTTT.

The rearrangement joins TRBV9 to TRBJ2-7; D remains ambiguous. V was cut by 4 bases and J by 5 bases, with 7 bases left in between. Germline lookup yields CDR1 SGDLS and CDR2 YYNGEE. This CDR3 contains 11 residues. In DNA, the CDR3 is TGTGCCAGCAGCCCCTCTCACGAGCAGTACTTC. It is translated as CASSPSHEQYF.

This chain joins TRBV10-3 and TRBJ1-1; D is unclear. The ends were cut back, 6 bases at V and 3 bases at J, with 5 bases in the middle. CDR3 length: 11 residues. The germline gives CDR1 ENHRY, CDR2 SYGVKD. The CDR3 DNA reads TGTGCCATCAGGCTGGACACTGAAGCTTTCTTT. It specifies CAIRLDTEAFF.

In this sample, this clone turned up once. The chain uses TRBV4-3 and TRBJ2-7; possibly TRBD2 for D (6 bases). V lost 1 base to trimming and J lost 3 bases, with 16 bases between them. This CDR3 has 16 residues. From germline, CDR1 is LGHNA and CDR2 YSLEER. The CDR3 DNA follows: TGCGCCAGCAGCCAAGCCCAGGGTAGCGGTGTCTACGAGCAGTACTTC. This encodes CASSQAQGSGVYEQYF.

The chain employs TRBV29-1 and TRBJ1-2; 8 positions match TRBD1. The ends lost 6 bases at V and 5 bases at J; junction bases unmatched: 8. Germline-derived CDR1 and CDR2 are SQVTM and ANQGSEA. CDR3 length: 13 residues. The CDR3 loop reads CSVERDRSYGYTF. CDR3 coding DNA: TGCAGCGTCGAAAGGGACAGGTCTTATGGCTACACCTTC.

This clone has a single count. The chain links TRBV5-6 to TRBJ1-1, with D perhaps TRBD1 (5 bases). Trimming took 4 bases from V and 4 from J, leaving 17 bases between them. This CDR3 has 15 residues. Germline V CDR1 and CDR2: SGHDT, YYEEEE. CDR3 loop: CASSPRAQRGTEAFF. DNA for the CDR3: TGTGCCAGCAGCCCCCGGGCCCAAAGGGGCACTGAAGCTTTCTTT.

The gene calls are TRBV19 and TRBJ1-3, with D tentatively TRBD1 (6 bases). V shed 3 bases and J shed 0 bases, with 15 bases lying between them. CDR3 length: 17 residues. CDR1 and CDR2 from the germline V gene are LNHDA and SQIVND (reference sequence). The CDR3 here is CASSMFPGQSSGNTIYF. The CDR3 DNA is TGTGCCAGTAGTATGTTCCCCGGACAGAGCTCTGGAAACACCATATATTTT.

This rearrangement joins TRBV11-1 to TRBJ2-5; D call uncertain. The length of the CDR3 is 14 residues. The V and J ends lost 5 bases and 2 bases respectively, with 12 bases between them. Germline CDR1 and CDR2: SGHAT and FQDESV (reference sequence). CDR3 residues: CASSQSTEQETQYF. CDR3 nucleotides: TGTGCCAGCAGCCAGAGTACAGAACAAGAGACCCAGTACTTC.

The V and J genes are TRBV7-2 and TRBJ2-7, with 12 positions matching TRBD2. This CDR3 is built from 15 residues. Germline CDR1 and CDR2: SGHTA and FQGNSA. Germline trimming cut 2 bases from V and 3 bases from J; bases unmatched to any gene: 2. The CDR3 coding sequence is TGTGCCAGCAGCTTAAGGACTAGCGGGGTCTACGAGCAGTACTTC. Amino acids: CASSLRTSGVYEQYF.

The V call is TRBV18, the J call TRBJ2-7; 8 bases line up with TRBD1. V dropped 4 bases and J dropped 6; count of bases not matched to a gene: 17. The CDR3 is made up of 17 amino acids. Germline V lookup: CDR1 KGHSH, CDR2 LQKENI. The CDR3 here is CASSQVLGTGVLAEQYF. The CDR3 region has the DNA TGTGCCAGCTCACAAGTACTGGGGACAGGAGTTCTGGCCGAGCAGTACTTC.

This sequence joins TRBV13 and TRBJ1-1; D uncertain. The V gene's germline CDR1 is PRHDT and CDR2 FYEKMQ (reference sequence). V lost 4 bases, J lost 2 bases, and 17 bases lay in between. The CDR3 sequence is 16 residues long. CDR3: CASSSHIDLTNTEAFF. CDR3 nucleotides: TGTGCCAGCAGCTCGCATATCGACCTCACAAACACTGAAGCTTTCTTT.

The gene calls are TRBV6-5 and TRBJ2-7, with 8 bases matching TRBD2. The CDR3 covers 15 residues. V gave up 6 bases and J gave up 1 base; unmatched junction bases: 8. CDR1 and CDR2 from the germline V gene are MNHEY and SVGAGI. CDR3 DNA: TGTGCCAGCAGCCCAGGACTAGCCGAATCCTACGAGCAGTACTTC. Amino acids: CASSPGLAESYEQYF.

The DNA for the CDR3 is TGTGCCACCAGACAGGGATCTGAAGCTTTCTTT. Translation: CATRQGSEAFF. The chain has TRBV2 and TRBJ1-1; 7 bases line up with TRBD1. The CDR3 totals 11 residues. Per the germline V gene, CDR1 is SNHLY and CDR2 is FYNNEI. The trim removed 10 bases at V and 6 bases at J, leaving 5 bases unmatched.

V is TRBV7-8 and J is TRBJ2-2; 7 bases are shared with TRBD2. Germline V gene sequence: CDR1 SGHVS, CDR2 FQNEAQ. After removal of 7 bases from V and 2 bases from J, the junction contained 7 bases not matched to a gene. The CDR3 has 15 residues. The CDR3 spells CASISGTINTGELFF. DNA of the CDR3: TGTGCCAGCATCTCCGGGACTATAAACACCGGGGAGCTGTTTTTT.

The CDR3 protein is CASPSGRGMDTQYF. The CDR3 DNA follows: TGTGCCAGCCCTTCGGGGCGGGGAATGGATACGCAGTATTTT. The chain is built from TRBV6-5 and TRBJ2-3, with D maybe TRBD2 (6 bases). V lost 8 bases to trimming and J lost 6 bases, with 18 bases between them. The germline CDR1 and CDR2 sequences are MNHEY and SVGAGI. This CDR3 has 14 residues.

CDR3 DNA sequence: TGTGCCATCGACCCGGCAGGGGGCGAATTAGGAAGGCAGTACTTC. It translates to CAIDPAGGELGRQYF. J is TRBJ2-7 and V is TRBV10-3, with 8 bases identical to TRBD1. The V and J ends lost 8 bases and 9 bases, in that order; junction bases with no gene match: 18. The CDR3 contains 15 residues. Germline assignment: CDR1 ENHRY and CDR2 SYGVKD.

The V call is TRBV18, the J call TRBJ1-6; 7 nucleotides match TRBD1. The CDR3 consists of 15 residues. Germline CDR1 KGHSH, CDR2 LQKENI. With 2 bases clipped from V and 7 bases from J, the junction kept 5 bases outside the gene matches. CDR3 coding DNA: TGTGCCAGCTCACCAGGGGGACAGCAGAATTCACCCCTCCACTTT. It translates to CASSPGGQQNSPLHF.

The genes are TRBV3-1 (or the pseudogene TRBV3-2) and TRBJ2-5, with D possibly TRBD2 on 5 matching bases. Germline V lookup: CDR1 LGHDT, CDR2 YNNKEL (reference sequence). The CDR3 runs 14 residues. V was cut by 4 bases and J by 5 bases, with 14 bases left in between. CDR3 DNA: TGTGCCAGCAGCCCCTCATCTAGCATCGAGACCCAGTACTTC. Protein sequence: CASSPSSSIETQYF.